This TCR beta chain was recorded in a study of T cells after yellow fever vaccination (dated by TCRdb to about 2019). Some background on the complete study: The SMART-Seq v4 Ultra Low Input RNA kit was used to prepare libraries from fractions with low cell numbers. Bulk TCR alpha and beta repertoires were sequenced longitudinally to track T-cell clones before and after primary and booster YFV17D yellow fever vaccination. Two healthy male donors made up the cohort, one aged 18 to 30 years and the other aged 30 to 39 years. Bulk PBMC replicates and cell subsets were isolated from blood drawn at multiple timepoints before and after both primary and secondary immunization.

As regards this clonotype: Its binding antigen is unknown. A single base separates this from a much larger clone, so it may be a read error.

TCR cDNA was synthesized by 5'RACE template switching, through which a universal primer site and unique molecular identifiers were introduced. Priming of cDNA synthesis was performed from both the TCR alpha and TCR beta constant segments. Libraries were amplified in two PCR steps, with sample barcodes and sequencing adapters added in the second step. Sequencing of the libraries was done on either Illumina HiSeq 2500 (2x100 bp) or NovaSeq (2x150 bp). The study's processing was this. Demultiplexing of reads and collapsing into UMI consensus sequences were performed with MIGEC, and V(D)J alignment was carried out with MiXCR. Vaccine-responding clonotypes were defined with edgeR using replicate PBMC samples, requiring FDR below 0.01 and a log2 fold change above 5 up to day 15. Bulk clonotypes were assigned CD4 or CD8 identity according to which sequenced CD4 or CD8 repertoire held them at higher abundance. TCRdb reprocessed the public reads (quality trimming at Q25 with fastp, clone calling with MiXCR) and kept in-frame beta chains. Each CDR3 protein gets just one entry, which takes the most common genes and DNA from the rows behind it. These V and J calls originate from TCRdb's pipeline instead of the authors' own analysis. The sample table records about 300,000 distinct CDR3 sequences; 6.5% to 8.5% of these occur just once. The ten largest clonotypes hold over 15% of the sample.

Paper-wide results and their limitations: Compared with the primary T-cell response, the secondary T-cell response was faster but weaker, reaching its peak on day 5 rather than on day 15. Computational filtering was required because FACS-sorted repertoires could contain abundant contaminating clonotypes from the bulk population. After the booster, most of the clones that had expanded following primary vaccination were detected again (roughly 96% of CD4 and around 90% of CD8), which suggests that memory was broadly maintained. A small share of clonotypes occurred in both CD4 and CD8 compartments, likely arising from convergent recombination. Because the study included only a couple of donors, the extent to which the findings can be generalized is limited.

This sample's treatment or condition label indicates: live attenuated yellow fever vaccine strain. At every blood-draw timepoint, two biological replicates of bulk PBMCs were collected. A standard Ficoll-Paque protocol was used to isolate PBMCs from peripheral blood. TriZol was used to extract RNA from bulk PBMCs, from CD4 and CD8 fractions, and from dextramer-positive and dextramer-negative fractions. V is pared back by 6 bases and J by 1 base, with 10 bases lying between the germline termini. Measured from the cysteine to the phenylalanine, the CDR3 is 14 residues long. CDR3 DNA only is kept here, 42 bases in frame from base 1. The germline V gene sets CDR1 to SGHRS and CDR2 to YFSETQ.

The sequence was obtained from a man between 18 and 35 years old who received the YFV17D yellow fever vaccine. This sample comprised PBMCs, obtained more than 40 days after the first yellow fever vaccination. This chain is built from TRBV5-1 and TRBJ2-2; confidence is insufficient to name the D gene. The CDR3 sequence is CASIWRVNTGELFF. Read as DNA, the sequence is TGCGCCAGCATCTGGAGAGTGAACACCGGGGAGCTGTTTTTT.